These 7 T cell receptor beta chains share one sample of origin, sequenced in a study of immune cell composition in non-small cell lung cancer (dated by TCRdb to 2015 to 2018). The library was prepared using the immunoSEQ multiplex PCR assay. TCRdb stores this immuneACCESS table with in-frame sequences only. Part of the clones is absent; in the studies checked, under half of the shortfall reflects unresolved V genes, and no reason is known for the rest. The table for this sample lists over 4,000 clones; 88% of them were counted only once. The ten top clones hold approximately 6.3% of the sample. Non-adjacent lung tissue from the same patient, taken as far from the tumour as possible and at least 3 cm away, was used for the normal lung samples. The sample taken for sequencing was non-adjacent lung tissue. The receptors originated from a human donor with non-small cell lung cancer. Some clones in this sample may be carry-over from other donors' samples.

The chain carries TRBV19 and TRBJ2-3; D might be TRBD2 (6 bases). V lost 7 bases and J 0 bases, leaving 14 bases between the germline ends. The germline V gene has CDR1 LNHDA and CDR2 SQIVND (reference sequence). CDR3 length: 15 residues. In DNA, the CDR3 is TGTGCCAGTAAAATCGGGAGTTCTAGCACAGATACGCAGTATTTT. It is translated as CASKIGSSSTDTQYF.

This clone was recorded a few times. V usage is TRBV18 and J usage is TRBJ1-2; TRBD1 might be the D (6 bases). Germline CDR1 and CDR2: KGHSH and LQKENI. This CDR3 is built from 12 residues. Deletions cut 4 bases from V and 9 bases from J, with 12 bases between. This chain's CDR3 is CASSRPQGSYTF. The CDR3 nucleotides are TGTGCCAGCTCACGTCCACAGGGTAGCTACACCTTC. Combining the CDR3 with reference TRBV18 and TRBJ1-2 gives the whole variable domain NAGVMQNPRHLVRRRGQEARLRCSPMKGHSHVYWYRQLPEEGLKFMVYLQKENIIDESGMPKERFSAEFPKEGPSILRIQQVVRGDSAAYFCASSRPQGSYTFGSGTRLTVV.

The V and J genes are TRBV6-1 and TRBJ1-3; TRBD1 matches 7 bases. V trimming: 4 bases; J trimming: 0 bases; junction bases outside the gene matches: 3. CDR3 size: 15 residues. The germline V gene encodes CDR1 MNHNS and CDR2 SASEGT. The DNA of the CDR3 is TGTGCCAGCAGTGTGGGACAGATCTCTGGAAACACCATATATTTT. Translating gives CASSVGQISGNTIYF.

This clone was seen more than once but under ten times. The rearrangement uses TRBV30 and TRBJ2-2; TRBD2 matches at 10 bases. The CDR3 contains 15 residues. Germline CDR1 reads GTSNPN; CDR2 reads SVGIG (reference sequence). J gave up 5 bases and V 8 bases, and 11 bases lay outside the gene matches. CDR3 sequence: CATDMRTSGTGELFF. The CDR3 coding sequence is TGTGCCACCGATATGAGGACTAGCGGTACCGGGGAGCTGTTTTTT.

The sample holds one count of this clone. The rearrangement links TRBV18 to TRBJ1-6; 10 nucleotides line up with TRBD1. V dropped 8 bases and J dropped 7; count of bases not matched to a gene: 8. The germline V gene encodes CDR1 KGHSH and CDR2 LQKENI. The CDR3 sequence is 15 residues long. The CDR3 DNA reads TGTGCCAGCACGGAGACAGGGGGCTGGAATTCACCCCTCCACTTT. This gives the protein CASTETGGWNSPLHF.

By share, this clone counts as large (0.1 to 1%). The rearrangement links TRBV7-6 to TRBJ1-1, with no clear D. The CDR3 has 12 amino acids. Germline assignment: CDR1 SGHVS and CDR2 FNYEAQ. The germline V and J ends were trimmed by 4 bases and 8 bases, with 11 bases remaining between them. CDR3 sequence reads: CASSSPRAEAFF. CDR3 DNA: TGTGCCAGCAGCTCCCCGAGGGCAGAAGCTTTCTTT.

The DNA of the CDR3 is TGTGCCAGCAGCACCGGGACTAGCGGGAGGACAGATACGCAGTATTTT. Translated: CASSTGTSGRTDTQYF. The genes are TRBV5-4 and TRBJ2-3; 15 nucleotides line up with TRBD2. V was clipped by 4 bases and J by 3 bases; unmatched bases: 3. There are 16 residues in the CDR3. Germline-derived CDR1 and CDR2 are SGHNT and YYREEE (reference sequence).